This is a list of T cell receptor beta chains from one sample in a study of cytomegalovirus exposure and HLA in healthy donors. Profiling relied on immunoSEQ multiplex PCR, and the TCRdb table lists in-frame clones only, not all of them. In the table there are under 150,000 clones, about three quarters of which are singletons. Specimen: PBMCs. These receptor sequences come from a male donor in good health and CMV-seropositive. The conserved cysteine and the conserved F or W are not part of the CDR3 here. The order of the fields is V gene, clone size, CDR3 protein. Not every row has a clone size; where given, it reads once, few, many or a size class.

v_call: TRBV7-2
clone_size: NA
cdr3_aa: ASSRIKTSGSRYEQY

v_call: TRBV4-1
clone_size: NA
cdr3_aa: ASSQGQGSYEQY

v_call: TRBV4-1
clone_size: once
cdr3_aa: ASSHPSEGSAGGQY

v_call: TRBV6-5
clone_size: NA
cdr3_aa: ASSYSAGIRQY

v_call: TRBV10-3
clone_size: NA
cdr3_aa: ATRQGAGELF

v_call: TRBV29-1
clone_size: NA
cdr3_aa: SVEAYRGKNYGYT

v_call: TRBV5-1
clone_size: NA
cdr3_aa: ASSFYSSGGPRSYEQY

v_call: TRBV27
clone_size: NA
cdr3_aa: ASSTQGARGANVLT

v_call: TRBV6-5
clone_size: few
cdr3_aa: ASSLSLIDTQY

v_call: TRBV7-2
clone_size: NA
cdr3_aa: ASSLWGMATDTQY

v_call: TRBV5-1
clone_size: few
cdr3_aa: ASSPTGTGSYEQY

v_call: TRBV5-5
clone_size: NA
cdr3_aa: ASSPLAGNPFEQY

v_call: TRBV18
clone_size: NA
cdr3_aa: ASSPTRDRTQPQH